These 27 T cell receptor beta chains were sequenced from one sample in a study of blood T cell repertoires in COVID-19. Method: immunoSEQ multiplex PCR; TCRdb's copy keeps in-frame clones and lacks some. This sample has about 220,000 clones, with nearly 90% found just once. The material sequenced was PBMCs or T cells enriched from blood (not recorded which). The receptor set was obtained from a man aged 25 to 40 who had been exposed to COVID-19.

The CDR3 is CASSQGFSGLYEQYF. The CDR3 DNA reads as TGTGCCAGCAGCCAAGGTTTCTCGGGACTTTACGAGCAGTACTTC. The chain couples TRBV3-1 (or the pseudogene TRBV3-2) to TRBJ2-7; tentatively, D is TRBD2 (6 bases). V was pared by 1 base and J by 4 bases, with 14 bases between. CDR3 length: 15 amino acids. The V gene's germline CDR1 is LGHDT and CDR2 YNNKEL (reference sequence).

The chain employs TRBV3-1 (or the pseudogene TRBV3-2) and TRBJ2-7; D call uncertain. V gave up 1 base and J gave up 6 bases, with 7 bases separating them. This CDR3 has 12 residues. Looked up from germline, CDR1 is LGHDT and CDR2 is YNNKEL (reference sequence). The CDR3 nucleotides read TGTGCCAGCAGCCAAGCTGAGAGCGAGCAGTACTTC. Encoded protein: CASSQAESEQYF.

The sample holds one count of this clone. This rearrangement joins TRBV27 to TRBJ2-2; 13 positions agree with TRBD2. The V gene end was trimmed by 5 bases and the J gene end by 4 bases; junction bases not matched to a gene: 1. The V gene's germline CDR1 is MNHEY and CDR2 SMNVEV (reference sequence). This CDR3 is 15 amino acids long. The chain's CDR3 is CASSTSGGVTGELFF. CDR3 sequence (DNA): TGTGCCAGCAGTACTAGCGGGGGGGTCACCGGGGAGCTGTTTTTT.

The chain recombines TRBV24-1 with TRBJ2-2; 10 positions match TRBD2. The CDR3 spans 18 residues. Germline V gene data show CDR1 as KGHDR and CDR2 as SFDVKD. V trimming: 0 bases; J trimming: 1 base; junction bases outside the gene matches: 4. The DNA of the CDR3 is TGTGCCACCAGTGATTTGCGGCTAGCGGGGGAGAACACCGGGGAGCTGTTTTTT. It specifies CATSDLRLAGENTGELFF.

The genes are TRBV11-2 and TRBJ2-3; D possibly corresponds to TRBD2 (5 bases). Germline V gene data show CDR1 as SGHAT and CDR2 as FQNNGV. The CDR3 runs to 15 residues. Between the trimmed V and J ends, which lost 2 bases and 2 bases, there was a span of 11 bases. The CDR3 here is CASSLYRGSTDTQYF. The CDR3 bases are TGTGCCAGCAGCTTATACCGGGGATCCACAGATACGCAGTATTTT.

The chain carries TRBV19 and TRBJ1-2, with 7 bases that match TRBD1. Germline values: CDR1 LNHDA, CDR2 SQIVND (reference sequence). V gave up 6 bases and J gave up 8 bases; unmatched junction bases: 9. The CDR3 consists of 13 residues. The CDR3 DNA is TGTGCCAGTAGCAGAGACAGGGCCAAGGGCTACACCTTC. Translating it yields CASSRDRAKGYTF.

About this clone itself: A junction end diverges from the germline sequence, so it may reflect a read error. The chain recombines TRBV7-3 with TRBJ2-2; TRBD2 might be the D (5 bases). This CDR3 spans 14 amino acids. Germline lookup yields CDR1 SGHTA and CDR2 FQGTGA. The CDR3 sequence: CASSVTPGTGELFF. The CDR3 DNA reads TGTGCCAGCAGCGTAACACCGGGAACCGGGGAGCTGTTTTTT. The variable domain in full, completed from reference TRBV7-3 and TRBJ2-2, reads GAGVSQTPSNKVTEKGKYVELRCDPISGHTALYWYRQSLGQGPEFLIYFQGTGAADDSGLPNDRFFAVRPEGSVSTLKIQRTERGDSAVYLCASSVTPGTGELFFGEGSRLTVL.

The chain is built from TRBV11-2 and TRBJ2-5; D not resolved. The CDR3 is made up of 14 amino acids. Germline V gives CDR1 SGHAT, CDR2 FQNNGV. Trimming took off 0 bases at V and 5 bases at J, with 10 bases between the two ends. The DNA of the CDR3 is TGTGCCAGCAGCTTAGATAATCCACGGGAGACCCAGTACTTC. This encodes CASSLDNPRETQYF.

V and J are TRBV3-1 (or the pseudogene TRBV3-2) and TRBJ2-1, with 7 bases that match TRBD2. After removal of 0 bases from V and 9 bases from J, the junction contained 14 bases not matched to a gene. From germline, CDR1 is LGHDT and CDR2 YNNKEL (reference sequence). The length of the CDR3 is 17 residues. DNA of the CDR3: TGTGCCAGCAGCCAAGATTTCTCAGACCCGGGGGGTAGTGAGCAGTTCTTC. This encodes CASSQDFSDPGGSEQFF.

The chain has TRBV27 and TRBJ2-5; a possible D gene is TRBD2 (5 bases). Germline assignment: CDR1 MNHEY and CDR2 SMNVEV (reference sequence). This CDR3 comprises 11 residues. V lost 4 bases, J lost 7 bases, and 7 bases lay in between. CDR3 DNA: TGTGCCAGCAGTTACGCGGGGACCCAGTACTTC. Its translation is CASSYAGTQYF.

This sequence joins TRBV7-2 and TRBJ1-6; no firm D call. V lost 2 bases to trimming and J lost 7 bases, with 3 bases between them. CDR3 size: 12 residues. Germline-derived CDR1 and CDR2 are SGHTA and FQGNSA. DNA of the CDR3: TGTGCCAGCAGCTTACAGAATTCACCCCTCCACTTT. Its protein is CASSLQNSPLHF.

CDR3 amino acids: CASSETRDEQFF. In nucleotides, the CDR3 is TGTGCCAGCTCAGAGACTAGGGATGAGCAGTTCTTC. The chain has TRBV18 and TRBJ2-1; a possible D gene is TRBD2 (6 bases). The length of the CDR3 is 12 residues. The ends were cut back, 5 bases at V and 8 bases at J, with 10 bases in the middle. Germline V lookup: CDR1 KGHSH, CDR2 LQKENI.

This sequence joins TRBV10-1 and TRBJ2-2, with D tentatively TRBD1 (5 bases). CDR3 size: 12 residues. The germline gives CDR1 WNHNN, CDR2 SYGVQD (reference sequence). The V end lost 6 bases, the J end lost 4 bases, and 6 bases lay between the germline ends. The CDR3 DNA is TGCGCCAGCAGCAGGGCCACCGGGGAGCTGTTTTTT. Encoded protein: CASSRATGELFF.

The V gene is TRBV3-1 (or the pseudogene TRBV3-2), the J gene TRBJ2-7; D is unclear. CDR3 length: 14 amino acids. Per the germline V gene, CDR1 is LGHDT and CDR2 is YNNKEL (reference sequence). Between the trimmed V and J ends, which lost 1 base and 7 bases, there was a span of 14 bases. The CDR3 sequence: CASSQAALSREQYF. DNA for the CDR3: TGTGCCAGCAGCCAAGCCGCCTTATCTCGGGAGCAGTACTTC.

This rearrangement joins TRBV3-1 (or the pseudogene TRBV3-2) to TRBJ1-2; D gene uncertain. The CDR3 sequence is 14 residues long. V lost 4 bases and J lost 4, with 13 bases in between. CDR1 LGHDT and CDR2 YNNKEL come from the germline V gene (reference sequence). The CDR3 DNA sequence: TGTGCCAGCAGCCCTTTGGGCGGGTCCTATGGCTACACCTTC. Translated: CASSPLGGSYGYTF.

V gene TRBV19 combines with J gene TRBJ1-5, with D possibly being TRBD1 (6 bases). Germline CDR1 LNHDA, CDR2 SQIVND (reference sequence). Trimming shortened V by 4 bases and J by 4 bases, and 11 bases separated the two germline ends. CDR3 length: 14 residues. CDR3 amino acids: CASSKDSTNQPQHF. CDR3 nucleotides: TGTGCCAGTAGTAAGGACAGTACTAATCAGCCCCAGCATTTT.

This chain links TRBV11-3 with TRBJ2-1; 7 bases are shared with TRBD2. Germline-derived CDR1 and CDR2 are SGHNT and YENEEA. V dropped 5 bases and J dropped 6; count of bases not matched to a gene: 10. This CDR3 contains 15 residues. CDR3 amino acids: CASSPGGRGLNEQFF. DNA of the CDR3: TGTGCCAGCAGCCCGGGCGGGAGAGGCCTCAATGAGCAGTTCTTC.

The genes are TRBV7-2 and TRBJ2-1, with D possibly matching TRBD1 (6 bases). The V and J ends lost 1 base and 8 bases respectively, with 9 bases between them. The V gene's germline CDR1 is SGHTA and CDR2 FQGNSA. The CDR3 has 13 amino acids. CDR3: CASSLEQGHEQFF. The CDR3 DNA is TGTGCCAGCAGCTTAGAACAGGGACATGAGCAGTTCTTC.

The chain recombines TRBV2 with TRBJ2-3; D remains unclear. Germline CDR1 SNHLY, CDR2 FYNNEI. The V end lost 7 bases, the J end lost 3 bases, and 11 bases lay between the germline ends. The CDR3 has 13 amino acids. CDR3 sequence: CASMGRGTDTQYF. CDR3 bases: TGTGCCAGCATGGGTCGCGGTACAGATACGCAGTATTTT.

This rearrangement joins TRBV4-1 to TRBJ2-5; no firm D call. V dropped 1 base and J dropped 5 bases, with 8 bases sitting between them. Germline V gene lookup returns CDR1 MGHRA and CDR2 YSYEKL. The CDR3 spans 13 residues. The CDR3 is CASSQVFRETQYF. The CDR3 DNA follows: TGCGCCAGCAGCCAAGTGTTTCGGGAGACCCAGTACTTC.

The V and J genes are TRBV6-5 and TRBJ1-2; D unclear. This CDR3 comprises 12 residues. Trimming removed 6 bases at V and 8 bases at J, with 13 bases between. The V gene's germline CDR1 is MNHEY and CDR2 SVGAGI. The CDR3 nucleotides read TGTGCCAGCAGCGGTCGACGAGGAGGCTACACCTTC. This codes for CASSGRRGGYTF.

This chain joins TRBV30 and TRBJ2-2, with D hard to call. V lost 0 bases and J 6 bases, leaving 8 bases between the germline ends. CDR1 and CDR2 (germline): GTSNPN, SVGIG (reference sequence). This CDR3 is built from 13 residues. The CDR3 DNA follows: TGTGCCTGGAGTGTACAACGGGCCGGGGAGCTGTTTTTT. Its translation: CAWSVQRAGELFF.

J is TRBJ2-7 and V is TRBV5-1; a weak D match, TRBD2 (5 bases). V dropped 0 bases and J dropped 2 bases, with 9 bases sitting between them. Per germline, CDR1 SGHRS and CDR2 YFSETQ. This CDR3 region has 14 residues. The CDR3 is CASSLAAGTYEQYF. CDR3 coding DNA: TGCGCCAGCAGCTTGGCCGCCGGGACCTACGAGCAGTACTTC. Supplemented by reference TRBV5-1 and TRBJ2-7, the full variable domain reads KAGVTQTPRYLIKTRGQQVTLSCSPISGHRSVSWYQQTPGQGLQFLFEYFSETQRNKGNFPGRFSGRQFSNSRSEMNVSTLELGDSALYLCASSLAAGTYEQYFGPGTRLTVT.

The chain links TRBV4-2 to TRBJ2-5; 7 nucleotides align to TRBD2. V was clipped by 3 bases and J by 5 bases; unmatched bases: 6. Germline V gives CDR1 LGHNA, CDR2 YNFKEQ. CDR3 length: 14 residues. The CDR3 sequence: CASSHYSSGETQYF. CDR3 nucleotides: TGTGCCAGCAGCCACTACTCTAGCGGCGAGACCCAGTACTTC.

This clone was counted a single time. V usage is TRBV5-1 and J usage is TRBJ2-3, with 7 positions matching TRBD2. The CDR3 sequence is 15 residues long. Unmatched junction bases numbered 7, after V lost 4 bases and J lost 2 bases. Germline V gives CDR1 SGHRS, CDR2 YFSETQ. CDR3 DNA: TGCGCCAGCAGCGGGACGGGACTAAACACAGATACGCAGTATTTT. Translated: CASSGTGLNTDTQYF.

The chain combines TRBV20-1 with TRBJ2-3, with a tentative D call TRBD2 (6 bases). The V gene lost 3 bases and the J gene lost 5 bases, with 12 bases spanning the gap. Per the germline V gene, CDR1 is DFQATT and CDR2 is SNEGSKA (reference sequence). The CDR3 spans 13 residues. This CDR3 is CSASTGVLDTQYF. CDR3 nucleotide sequence: TGCAGTGCTAGTACGGGGGTTCTAGATACGCAGTATTTT.

This chain links TRBV30 with TRBJ2-1; TRBD2 matches at 10 bases. V shed 7 bases, J shed 5 bases, and the junction held 8 bases outside the gene matches. CDR3 length: 14 amino acids. CDR1 is GTSNPN, CDR2 SVGIG, per germline (reference sequence). The CDR3 region is CALALAGTDNEQFF. The DNA for the CDR3 is TGTGCCTTGGCACTAGCGGGGACAGACAATGAGCAGTTCTTC. The full variable domain, rest sourced from reference TRBV30 and TRBJ2-1, is SQTIHQWPATLVQPVGSPLSLECTVEGTSNPNLYWYRQAAGRGLQLLFYSVGIGQISSEVPQNLSASRPQDRQFILSSKKLLLSDSGFYLCALALAGTDNEQFFGPGTRLTVL.